This T cell receptor beta chain was documented in a study of T cell responses to AZD1222 COVID-19 vaccine (TCRdb year 2021). Background for the entire study: AZD1222 recipients whose second dose came at about 4 weeks and those whose second dose came at about 12 weeks were combined into one group, since spike-specific TCR depth and breadth did not differ between the two schedules. TCR sequencing covered more than 230 trial participants: approximately 200 given two doses of AZD1222 and 26 given two doses of MenACWY control vaccine. Trial participants were enrolled by age into 18-55, 56-69 and 70-plus year subgroups, with roughly 150, 30 and 60 TCR-sequenced participants respectively.

The CDR3 regions of human TCRbeta chains were analyzed by immunosequencing. Per the source publication's procedure: TCRs in the repertoires were compared against a reference library of SARS-CoV-2-specific TCRs that had been generated with the MIRA antigen-specificity platform. Breadth meant the fraction of unique TCRs that were SARS-CoV-2-associated, whereas depth meant the fraction of total T cells that were SARS-CoV-2-associated. Using the MIRA data, each spike-specific TCR was mapped to the spike region that the TCR reacts to and placed in a CD4 or CD8 class. Log10-transformed breadth and depth values were compared by one-way ANOVA with Sidak's multiple comparisons tests. Here the immuneACCESS table is served through TCRdb, limited to in-frame sequences with V and J called. Missing clones are a known gap in these copies; in checked studies unresolved V genes cover under half, and the rest lacks a known reason. The DNA was the basis for D and trimming; V, J and clone size are from that table. In this sample the table shows 120,000 to 150,000 clones, 89% of which occur a single time. The ten top clones hold about 4.8% of the sample.

As regards this clone: The antigen this receptor binds is unknown. Base qualities are not provided; no much larger clone lies one nucleotide away.

Summary of the overall study and its limitations: Nearly half of unique spike-specific TCRs reportedly recognized epitopes outside regions mutated in the B.1.351 and B.1.1.7 variants. The whole spike protein was spanned by vaccine-associated CD4 TCRs, and dominant responses were seen in regions 160-218 and 743-854. Conclusions about previously exposed vaccinees are limited because only 5 or 6 AZD1222 recipients were SARS-CoV-2 seropositive at baseline. Because no samples from the day 14 peak response were available, repertoires could be characterized only after the peak T cell response. The 56-69-year group was small, and its depth increase did not reach significance, likely because of low power. Spike-specific TCR breadth and depth rose significantly after two AZD1222 doses compared with day 0 and with MenACWY recipients. Participants were mostly white British, with more females than males. The authors suggested clonal diversity may have been underestimated.

Explained via the paper, the time point label denotes: baseline before first vaccination. Samples from vaccinated people were obtained from the UK trials COV001 and COV002, which included a single-blind randomized controlled phase 2/3 trial of AZD1222 (ChAdOx1 nCoV-19) in healthy adults. For TCRbeta chain sequencing, PBMC samples were collected from trial participants at day 0 and at day 28 after the second dose. The specimen comprised peripheral blood, sampled on day 0 of AZD1222 vaccination. The sequence was obtained from an adult in good health.

For the CDR3, the sequence is CASSLSGGRPEAFF. The DNA reads TGTGCCAGCAGTTTATCGGGAGGGCGCCCTGAAGCTTTCTTT. The chain was built from TRBV27 and TRBJ1-1; there is no confident call for the D gene. From its cysteine to its phenylalanine, the CDR3 spans 14 amino acids. Of all the DNA, just the CDR3 is kept, 42 bases in frame from base 1. Relative to germline, V is 0 bases shorter and J is 6 bases shorter, with 11 bases between their ends. Reading the germline V gene (reference sequence) gives CDR1 MNHEY and CDR2 SMNVEV.